Below, 2 T cell receptor beta chains from the same sample are listed, as sequenced in a study of blood T cells in healthy people across ages. Combining a sample-barcoded 5' primer with a J-beta primer mix, a second PCR ran for roughly 6 to 11 cycles. TCRdb redid the calling of the 5' RACE reads with MiXCR, one entry per CDR3 protein. This repertoire shows some 1.4 million distinct CDR3 sequences, 40% to 50% found once; its top ten account for roughly 7.7%. Sequences were obtained from blood. The receptors stem from a woman aged 18-35 years in good health.

This chain links TRBV3-1 with TRBJ1-2; maybe TRBD1 (6 bases). The CDR3 extends over 15 amino acids. Germline CDR1 reads LGHDT; CDR2 reads YNNKEL (reference sequence). The ends were cut back, 4 bases at V and 8 bases at J, with 20 bases in the middle. CDR3 in amino acids: CASSRAPGEWKGYTF. CDR3 sequence (DNA): TGTGCCAGCAGCCGCGCGCCAGGGGAGTGGAAAGGCTACACCTTC.

The gene calls are TRBV3-1 and TRBJ2-7, with D maybe TRBD2 (5 bases). Germline V gene data show CDR1 as LGHDT and CDR2 as YNNKEL (reference sequence). This CDR3 has 13 residues. V shed 5 bases and J shed 7 bases, with 15 bases lying between them. CDR3: CASSSEGGGEQYF. CDR3 nucleotide sequence: TGTGCCAGCAGCAGCGAGGGTGGCGGGGAGCAGTACTTC.